Shown below are 15 T cell receptor beta chains from a single sample sequenced in a study of Ad26.COV2.S vaccination and SARS-CoV-2 variants. Sequenced by immunoSEQ multiplex PCR; TCRdb stores in-frame clones only, minus some. The sample holds 150,000 to 200,000 clones; about 83% are singletons and the top ten take 5% to 6.5%. The sample was peripheral blood, taken after recovery from COVID-19. The receptors shown here come from a human donor who had recovered from COVID-19.

The V gene is TRBV11-2, the J gene TRBJ2-1, with D maybe TRBD1 (5 bases). The CDR3 length is 15 residues. Germline CDR1 reads SGHAT; CDR2 reads FQNNGV. Trimming removed 4 bases at V and 3 bases at J, with 13 bases between. The CDR3 protein is CASSSLTGNYNEQFF. CDR3 DNA: TGTGCCAGCAGCTCCCTTACAGGAAACTACAATGAGCAGTTCTTC. Looking up the rest from reference TRBV11-2 and TRBJ2-1 gives the full variable domain: EAGVAQSPRYKIIEKRQSVAFWCNPISGHATLYWYQQILGQGPKLLIQFQNNGVVDDSQLPKDRFSAERLKGVDSTLKIQPAKLEDSAVYLCASSSLTGNYNEQFFGPGTRLTVL.

The rearrangement links TRBV5-1 to TRBJ1-5, with D maybe TRBD1 (5 bases). The CDR3 covers 15 residues. Germline lookup yields CDR1 SGHRS and CDR2 YFSETQ. Trimming stripped 5 bases from V and 2 bases from J, with 14 bases between. The CDR3 nucleotides are TGCGCCAGCAGAGATAGGCCGGGGGGCAATCAGCCCCAGCATTTT. Its protein is CASRDRPGGNQPQHF. Combining the CDR3 with reference TRBV5-1 and TRBJ1-5 gives the whole variable domain KAGVTQTPRYLIKTRGQQVTLSCSPISGHRSVSWYQQTPGQGLQFLFEYFSETQRNKGNFPGRFSGRQFSNSRSEMNVSTLELGDSALYLCASRDRPGGNQPQHFGDGTRLSIL.

This clone was counted a single time. This rearrangement joins TRBV5-1 to TRBJ2-3; 13 positions agree with TRBD2. CDR3 length: 21 amino acids. V shed 4 bases, J shed 1 base, and the junction held 18 bases outside the gene matches. Germline assignment: CDR1 SGHRS and CDR2 YFSETQ. CDR3 coding DNA: TGCGCCAGCAGCCTTACCCGGACTAGCGGGGGCAGTTCTTTTCGCACAGATACGCAGTATTTT. This encodes CASSLTRTSGGSSFRTDTQYF.

The chain employs TRBV7-2 and TRBJ1-5; TRBD1 matches at 7 bases. The J segment lost 2 bases and the V segment lost 1 base, leaving 5 bases of the junction unmatched. Germline V gene data show CDR1 as SGHTA and CDR2 as FQGNSA. This CDR3 spans 16 amino acids. The DNA for the CDR3 is TGTGCCAGCAGCTTAGTCGTTGGACAGGGCAATCAGCCCCAGCATTTT. Translating gives CASSLVVGQGNQPQHF.

The CDR3 bases are TGTGCCACCAGCAGAGAAGAAGGAGATGGCTACACCTTC. As protein: CATSREEGDGYTF. V usage is TRBV15 and J usage is TRBJ1-2; unclear D gene. This CDR3 is built from 13 residues. V shed 0 bases and J shed 6 bases, with 8 bases lying between them. Germline assignment: CDR1 LNHNV and CDR2 YYDKDF (reference sequence).

This clone was found once. This chain connects TRBV5-6 to TRBJ2-7; 9 nucleotides align to TRBD1. CDR1 and CDR2 from the germline V gene are SGHDT and YYEEEE. V gave up 5 bases and J gave up 2 bases; unmatched junction bases: 14. This CDR3 contains 17 residues. CDR3 sequence (DNA): TGTGCCAGCAGTCGGGGACAGGGTTTTTCCAACACCTACGAGCAGTACTTC. Translation gives CASSRGQGFSNTYEQYF.

This CDR3 is CASSSGATSGGFRTDTQYF. The DNA of the CDR3 is TGTGCCAGCAGCTCTGGGGCTACTAGCGGGGGATTCCGAACAGATACGCAGTATTTT. The gene calls are TRBV5-4 and TRBJ2-3; 11 positions agree with TRBD2. Per germline, CDR1 SGHNT and CDR2 YYREEE (reference sequence). This CDR3 spans 19 amino acids. Germline trimming cut 3 bases from V and 3 bases from J; bases unmatched to any gene: 15.

The chain is built from TRBV2 and TRBJ2-6; unclear D gene. Germline CDR1 and CDR2: SNHLY and FYNNEI. The CDR3 has 15 amino acids. The V gene lost 2 bases and the J gene lost 3 bases, with 8 bases spanning the gap. CDR3 loop: CASSENGYGANVLTF. The CDR3 DNA reads TGTGCCAGCAGTGAAAACGGCTATGGGGCCAACGTCCTGACTTTC.

The V call is TRBV14, the J call TRBJ1-2; weak D call: TRBD1 (5 bases). Deletions cut 11 bases from V and 5 bases from J, with 15 bases between. The CDR3 sequence is 12 residues long. Germline loops: CDR1 SGHDN, CDR2 FVKESK. CDR3 sequence reads: CASGGTAYGYTF. CDR3 bases: TGTGCCTCCGGAGGGACGGCGTATGGCTACACCTTC.

The rearrangement links TRBV4-1 to TRBJ2-1, with D perhaps being TRBD1 or TRBD2 (5 bases each). CDR1 and CDR2 from the germline V gene are MGHRA and YSYEKL. The V gene lost 1 base and the J gene lost 12 bases, with 13 bases spanning the gap. There are 13 residues in the CDR3. The DNA of the CDR3 is TGCGCCAGCAGCCAAGTACGGGGCGAGGCGCAGTTCTTC. Translation: CASSQVRGEAQFF.

This clone came up a few times. The chain links TRBV7-2 to TRBJ2-1; D unclear. V was pared by 0 bases and J by 6 bases, with 6 bases between. CDR1 and CDR2 (germline): SGHTA, FQGNSA. The CDR3 is 13 amino acids. CDR3 in amino acids: CASSLAGINEQFF. Here the CDR3 DNA reads TGTGCCAGCAGCTTAGCGGGGATCAATGAGCAGTTCTTC. Supplemented by reference TRBV7-2 and TRBJ2-1, the full variable domain reads GAGVSQSPSNKVTEKGKDVELRCDPISGHTALYWYRQSLGQGLEFLIYFQGNSAPDKSGLPSDRFSAERTGGSVSTLTIQRTQQEDSAVYLCASSLAGINEQFFGPGTRLTVL.

The chain employs TRBV30 and TRBJ2-6; no definite D call. The V gene lost 6 bases and the J gene lost 2 bases, with 17 bases spanning the gap. This CDR3 comprises 16 residues. Germline values: CDR1 GTSNPN, CDR2 SVGIG (reference sequence). The CDR3 nucleotides read TGTGCCTGTCTTTCAACTATAGAGGCTGGGGCCAACGTCCTGACTTTC. It is translated as CACLSTIEAGANVLTF.

V is TRBV3-1 (or the pseudogene TRBV3-2) and J is TRBJ2-2; D is undetermined. Germline V gene sequence: CDR1 LGHDT, CDR2 YNNKEL (reference sequence). The length of the CDR3 is 15 residues. The V end was cut by 4 bases, the J end by 6 bases, with 15 bases between. CDR3 DNA: TGTGCCAGCAGCCCCCTCTATTCACGCGCCGGGGAGCTGTTTTTT. This encodes CASSPLYSRAGELFF.

V usage is TRBV14 and J usage is TRBJ1-4; no firm D call. Trimming took off 4 bases at V and 10 bases at J, with 16 bases between the two ends. This CDR3 comprises 14 residues. Germline assignment: CDR1 SGHDN and CDR2 FVKESK. DNA of the CDR3: TGTGCCAGCAGCCCGGGCGGATCGTATCGAAAACTGTTTTTT. As protein: CASSPGGSYRKLFF.

V gene TRBV6-2 or TRBV6-3 combines with J gene TRBJ1-1; possible D gene TRBD1, 6 bases. From germline, CDR1 is MNHEY and CDR2 SVGEGT. This CDR3 spans 12 amino acids. The V and J ends lost 5 bases and 8 bases respectively, with 12 bases between them. This CDR3 reads CASSPGHLEAFF. The CDR3 nucleotides are TGTGCCAGCAGTCCGGGACATTTAGAAGCTTTCTTT.